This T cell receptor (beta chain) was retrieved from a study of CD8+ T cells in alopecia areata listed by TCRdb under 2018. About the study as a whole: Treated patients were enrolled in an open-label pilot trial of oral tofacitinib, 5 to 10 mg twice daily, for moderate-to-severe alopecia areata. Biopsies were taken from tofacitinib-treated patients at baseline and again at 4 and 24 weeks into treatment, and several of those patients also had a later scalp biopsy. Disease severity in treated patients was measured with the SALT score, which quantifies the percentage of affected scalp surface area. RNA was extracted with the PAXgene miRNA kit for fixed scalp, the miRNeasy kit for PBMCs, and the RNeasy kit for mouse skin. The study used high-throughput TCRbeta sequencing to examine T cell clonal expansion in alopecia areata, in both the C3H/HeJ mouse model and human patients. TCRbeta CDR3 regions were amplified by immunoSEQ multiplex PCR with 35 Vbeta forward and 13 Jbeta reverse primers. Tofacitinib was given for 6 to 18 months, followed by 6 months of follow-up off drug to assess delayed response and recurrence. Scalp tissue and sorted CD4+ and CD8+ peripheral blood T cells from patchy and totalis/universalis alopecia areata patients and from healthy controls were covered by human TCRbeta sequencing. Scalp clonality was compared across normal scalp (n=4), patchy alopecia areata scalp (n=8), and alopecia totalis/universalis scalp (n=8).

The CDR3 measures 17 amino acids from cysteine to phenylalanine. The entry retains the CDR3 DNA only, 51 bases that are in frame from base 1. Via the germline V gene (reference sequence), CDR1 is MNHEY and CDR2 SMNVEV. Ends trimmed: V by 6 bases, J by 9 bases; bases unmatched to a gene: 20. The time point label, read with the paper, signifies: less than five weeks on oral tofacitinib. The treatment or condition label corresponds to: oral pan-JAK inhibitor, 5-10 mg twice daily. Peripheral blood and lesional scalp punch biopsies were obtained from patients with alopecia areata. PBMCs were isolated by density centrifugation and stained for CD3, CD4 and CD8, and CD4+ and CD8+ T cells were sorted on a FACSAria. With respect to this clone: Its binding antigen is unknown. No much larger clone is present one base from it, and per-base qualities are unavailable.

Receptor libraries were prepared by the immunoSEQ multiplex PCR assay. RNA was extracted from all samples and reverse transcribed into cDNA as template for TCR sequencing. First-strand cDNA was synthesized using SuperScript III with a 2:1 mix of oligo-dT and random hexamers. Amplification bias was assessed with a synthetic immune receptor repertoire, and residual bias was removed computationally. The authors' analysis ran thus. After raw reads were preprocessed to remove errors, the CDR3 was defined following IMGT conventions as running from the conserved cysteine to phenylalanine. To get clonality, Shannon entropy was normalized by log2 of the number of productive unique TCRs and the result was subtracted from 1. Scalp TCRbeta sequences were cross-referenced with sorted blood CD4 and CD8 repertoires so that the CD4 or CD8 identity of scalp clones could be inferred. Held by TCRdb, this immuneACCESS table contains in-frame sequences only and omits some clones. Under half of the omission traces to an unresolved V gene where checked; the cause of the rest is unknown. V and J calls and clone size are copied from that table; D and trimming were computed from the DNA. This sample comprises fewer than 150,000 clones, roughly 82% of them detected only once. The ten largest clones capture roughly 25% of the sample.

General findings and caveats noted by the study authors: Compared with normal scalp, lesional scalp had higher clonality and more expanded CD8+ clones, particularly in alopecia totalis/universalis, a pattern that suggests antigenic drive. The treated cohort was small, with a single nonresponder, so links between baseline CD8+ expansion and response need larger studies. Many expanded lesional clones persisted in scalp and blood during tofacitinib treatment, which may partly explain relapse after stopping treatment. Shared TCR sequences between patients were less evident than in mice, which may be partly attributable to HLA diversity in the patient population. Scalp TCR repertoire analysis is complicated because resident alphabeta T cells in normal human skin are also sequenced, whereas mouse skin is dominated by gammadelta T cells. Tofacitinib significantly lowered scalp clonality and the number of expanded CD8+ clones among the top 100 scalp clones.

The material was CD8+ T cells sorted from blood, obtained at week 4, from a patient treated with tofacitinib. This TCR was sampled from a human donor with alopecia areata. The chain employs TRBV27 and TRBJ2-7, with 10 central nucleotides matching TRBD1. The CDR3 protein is CASRFYHSTGGLVVQYF. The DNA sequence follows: TGTGCCAGCAGGTTTTATCATTCGACAGGGGGCCTTGTAGTGCAGTACTTC.